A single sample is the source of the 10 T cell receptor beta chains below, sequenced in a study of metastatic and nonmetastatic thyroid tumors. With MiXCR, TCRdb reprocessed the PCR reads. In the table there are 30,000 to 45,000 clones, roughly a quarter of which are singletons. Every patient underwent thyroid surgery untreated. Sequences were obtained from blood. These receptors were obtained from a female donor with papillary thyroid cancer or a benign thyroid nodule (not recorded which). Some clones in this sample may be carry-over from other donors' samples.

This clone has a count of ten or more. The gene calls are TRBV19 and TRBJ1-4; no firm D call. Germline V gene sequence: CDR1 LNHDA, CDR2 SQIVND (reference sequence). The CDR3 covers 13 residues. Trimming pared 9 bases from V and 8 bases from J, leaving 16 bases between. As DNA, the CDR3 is TGTGCCAGCTCGCGGGATTTGGACGAAAAACTGTTTTTT. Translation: CASSRDLDEKLFF.

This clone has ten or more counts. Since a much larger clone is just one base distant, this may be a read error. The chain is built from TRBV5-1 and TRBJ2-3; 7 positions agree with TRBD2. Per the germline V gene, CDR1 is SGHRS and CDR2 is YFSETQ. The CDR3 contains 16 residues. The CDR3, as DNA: TGCGCCGGCAGCTCTGAACAACTAGCGCGCTCTCATACGCAGTATTTT. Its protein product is CAGSSEQLARSHTQYF.

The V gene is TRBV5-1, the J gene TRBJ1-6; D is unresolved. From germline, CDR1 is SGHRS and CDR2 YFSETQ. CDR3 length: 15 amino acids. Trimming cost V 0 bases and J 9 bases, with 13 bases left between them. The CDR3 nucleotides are TGCGCCAGCAGCTTGGCCGGCCAAAGACGTTCACCCCTCCACTTT. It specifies CASSLAGQRRSPLHF.

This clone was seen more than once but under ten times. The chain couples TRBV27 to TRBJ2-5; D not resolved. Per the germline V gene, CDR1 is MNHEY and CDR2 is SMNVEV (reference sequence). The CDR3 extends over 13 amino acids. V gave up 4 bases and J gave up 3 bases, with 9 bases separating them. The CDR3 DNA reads TGTGCCAGCAGTTACCGGTCCAAAGAGACCCAGTACTTC. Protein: CASSYRSKETQYF.

CDR3 in DNA: TGCAGTGCCCCTGGGGGACTAGCAACAGATACGCAGTATTTT. This codes for CSAPGGLATDTQYF. The chain couples TRBV20-1 to TRBJ2-3; 9 positions agree with TRBD2. The CDR3 covers 14 residues. V shed 6 bases, J shed 3 bases, and the junction held 7 bases outside the gene matches. Per germline, CDR1 DFQATT and CDR2 SNEGSKA (reference sequence).

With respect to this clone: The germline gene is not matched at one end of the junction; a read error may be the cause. This CDR3 is CPIYDRTSGGALFNEQFF. CDR3 DNA: TGTCCCATCTATGATAGGACTAGCGGGGGGGCATTATTCAATGAGCAGTTCTTC. The genes are TRBV10-3 and TRBJ2-1; TRBD2 aligns across 15 bases. Germline CDR1 ENHRY, CDR2 SYGVKD. CDR3 length: 18 amino acids.

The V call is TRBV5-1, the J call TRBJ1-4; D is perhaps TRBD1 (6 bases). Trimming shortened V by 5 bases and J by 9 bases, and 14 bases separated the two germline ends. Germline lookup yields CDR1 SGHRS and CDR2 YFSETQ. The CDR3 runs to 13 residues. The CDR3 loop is CASSNQGRKKLFF. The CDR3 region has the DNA TGCGCCAGCAGTAACCAGGGGAGGAAAAAACTGTTTTTT.

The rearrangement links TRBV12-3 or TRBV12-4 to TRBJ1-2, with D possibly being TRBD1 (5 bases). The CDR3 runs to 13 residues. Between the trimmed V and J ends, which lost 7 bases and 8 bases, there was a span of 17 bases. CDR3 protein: CASNENRSAGYTF. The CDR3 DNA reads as TGTGCCAGCAATGAGAACAGGTCGGCAGGCTACACCTTC.

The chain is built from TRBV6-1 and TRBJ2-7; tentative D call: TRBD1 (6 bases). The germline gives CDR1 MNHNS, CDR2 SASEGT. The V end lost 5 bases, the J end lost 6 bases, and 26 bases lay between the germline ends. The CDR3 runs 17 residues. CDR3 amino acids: CASSSHRAGDPIGEQYF. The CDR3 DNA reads TGTGCCAGCAGTAGTCACAGGGCTGGGGACCCCATCGGCGAGCAGTACTTC.

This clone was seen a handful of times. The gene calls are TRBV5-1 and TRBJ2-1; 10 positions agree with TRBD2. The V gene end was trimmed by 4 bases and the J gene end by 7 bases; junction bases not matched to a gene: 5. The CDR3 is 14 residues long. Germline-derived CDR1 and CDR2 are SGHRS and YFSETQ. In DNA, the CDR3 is TGCGCCAGCAGCACGGGGACTAGCGTGAATGAGCAGTTCTTC. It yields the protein CASSTGTSVNEQFF.